This T cell receptor beta chain appears in the sequencing data of a study of T-cell reconstitution after alpha-beta-depleted transplantation in children. TCRbeta library preparation incorporated unique molecular identifiers. TCRdb independently ran MiXCR on the PCR reads; one entry per CDR3 protein. The sample comprises roughly 170,000 distinct CDR3 sequences, approximately 7% of which are singletons, and 3% rests with the top ten. This CDR3 contains 16 residues. Looked up from germline, CDR1 is SGHRS and CDR2 is YFSETQ. V gave up 4 bases and J gave up 1 base; unmatched junction bases: 7. The chain has TRBV5-1 and TRBJ2-1; 8 positions agree with TRBD1. This TCR was recovered from a human donor who donated a stem cell graft to a child with Wiskott-Aldrich syndrome. Sequences were derived from PBMCs from the stem cell graft donor, sampled from the stem cell graft. The CDR3 DNA reads as TGCGCCAGCAGCCTCACGACAGGGGCTTCCTACAATGAGCAGTTCTTC. It is translated as CASSLTTGASYNEQFF.